This TCR beta chain emerged from a study of molecular identifiers for immune sequencing clone quantification. Study details: Four of five RNA aliquots from around 18,000 or 91,000 naive CD8 T cells were sequenced.

Findings of the study overall: Detectable among about a million naive cells, according to reports, was Jurkat TCR RNA spiked in from one cell.

This clonotype has ten or more counts. Its antigen is undetermined. The J segment lost 9 bases and the V segment lost 0 bases, leaving 10 bases of the junction unmatched. Germline CDR1 and CDR2: LGHNA and YSLEER. The CDR3 runs 16 residues. Bulk TCR libraries used previously described methods and listed TCR primers. TCRdb used MiXCR to reprocess the PCR reads, holding one entry per CDR3 protein. The repertoire consists of about 640,000 distinct CDR3 sequences, with roughly 21% occurring once and the leading ten covering under 0.95%. The chain combines TRBV4-3 with TRBJ2-5; 10 nucleotides line up with TRBD2. Sequenced sample: naive CD8+ T cells from blood, with Jurkat cell RNA spiked in. The subset was: FACS-sorted CD8+CD4-CCR7+CD45RA+ naive T cells. The sequence was obtained from a human donor in good health. Some libraries in this study had Jurkat cell RNA spiked in. CDR3 loop: CASSQDVTSGKSAQYF. The CDR3 region has the DNA TGCGCCAGCAGCCAAGATGTTACTAGCGGGAAATCGGCCCAGTACTTC.